Each of the 9 T cell receptor beta chains below was sequenced from the same sample in a study of OX40 agonist ivuxolimab in advanced cancers. Library construction relied on the immunoSEQ multiplex PCR assay. The table comes from immuneACCESS by way of TCRdb, which keeps in-frame sequences with V and J called. Part of the clones is missing from these tables; in studies checked, under half for an unresolved V gene and the rest for unknown reasons. The sample data list about 22,000 clones, and almost 80% of these were observed just once. The ten largest clones add up to about 13% of the sample. The specimen was CD4+ or CD8+ T cells sorted from blood, collected in a trial of the OX40 agonist ivuxolimab. These receptor sequences come from an adult with an advanced solid tumor such as melanoma, head and neck, liver or kidney cancer.

This clone was found a few times. The gene calls are TRBV30 and TRBJ2-2; 7 nucleotides line up with TRBD2. The V and J ends lost 0 bases and 1 base, in that order; junction bases with no gene match: 5. Germline V lookup: CDR1 GTSNPN, CDR2 SVGIG (reference sequence). The CDR3 is 16 residues long. DNA of the CDR3: TGTGCCTGGAGTGTAGCGGGGCAGGAGAACACCGGGGAGCTGTTTTTT. This codes for CAWSVAGQENTGELFF.

This clone appeared a single time. The chain combines TRBV7-8 with TRBJ1-1; a weak D match, TRBD1 (5 bases). The CDR3 contains 15 residues. CDR1 is SGHVS and CDR2 is FQNEAQ in the germline V gene. V was trimmed by 0 bases and J by 3 bases, leaving 11 bases between them. The CDR3 DNA sequence: TGTGCCAGCAGCTTAGCTCGGGGACCGTACACTGAAGCTTTCTTT. Protein: CASSLARGPYTEAFF.

V usage is TRBV4-1 and J usage is TRBJ2-2, with 10 bases matching TRBD2. CDR3 length: 18 amino acids. V was clipped by 4 bases and J by 1 base; unmatched bases: 9. Germline V gene lookup returns CDR1 MGHRA and CDR2 YSYEKL. The CDR3 here is CASSRSIAGGRNTGELFF. DNA of the CDR3: TGCGCCAGCAGCCGTTCCATAGCGGGGGGAAGGAACACCGGGGAGCTGTTTTTT.

This clone appeared a single time. V gene TRBV19 combines with J gene TRBJ1-1, with 8 positions matching TRBD1. Germline V CDR1 and CDR2: LNHDA, SQIVND (reference sequence). V lost 3 bases, J lost 0 bases, and 9 bases stayed unmatched. There are 17 residues in the CDR3. CDR3 residues: CASSIRTGQGMNTEAFF. For the CDR3, the DNA is TGTGCCAGTAGTATTAGGACAGGGCAAGGTATGAACACTGAAGCTTTCTTT.

This clone has only a few counts. The chain joins TRBV19 to TRBJ2-3; D is undetermined. Germline V gene lookup returns CDR1 LNHDA and CDR2 SQIVND (reference sequence). The germline V and J ends were trimmed by 11 bases and 2 bases, with 14 bases remaining between them. This CDR3 contains 13 residues. CDR3 sequence (DNA): TGTGCCCTGAGGCTAGATAACACAGATACGCAGTATTTT. Residues: CALRLDNTDTQYF. The full variable domain, its missing parts supplied by reference TRBV19 and TRBJ2-3, is DGGITQSPKYLFRKEGQNVTLSCEQNLNHDAMYWYRQDPGQGLRLIYYSQIVNDFQKGDIAEGYSVSREKKESFPLTVTSAQKNPTAFYLCALRLDNTDTQYFGPGTRLTVL.

The chain joins TRBV5-1 to TRBJ2-5; 8 bases agree with TRBD1. CDR3 size: 14 residues. With 4 bases clipped from V and 5 bases from J, the junction kept 7 bases outside the gene matches. Per the germline V gene, CDR1 is SGHRS and CDR2 is YFSETQ. This CDR3 reads CASSLTDRVETQYF. The CDR3 DNA follows: TGCGCCAGCAGCCTTACGGACAGGGTGGAGACCCAGTACTTC.

This clone was observed a single time. The V call is TRBV11-2, the J call TRBJ2-7; 8 positions agree with TRBD1. Germline V gene lookup returns CDR1 SGHAT and CDR2 FQNNGV. The CDR3 covers 14 residues. J gave up 5 bases and V 5 bases, and 8 bases lay outside the gene matches. CDR3 in DNA: TGTGCCAGCAGCGGCCACAGGGGGAACAACGAGCAGTACTTC. It is translated as CASSGHRGNNEQYF.

The J gene is TRBJ1-2, the V gene TRBV21-1; the DNA was not compared with TRBD1, the D call given in the table. TRBV21-1 is a pseudogene. The CDR3 consists of 15 residues. CDR3 sequence (DNA): TGTGCCAGCAGCACGGGGACAGGGGGCTTCTATGGCTACACCTTC. Its protein product is CASSTGTGGFYGYTF.

This chain uses TRBV29-1 with TRBJ1-3; D remains unclear. Trimming left V 6 bases short and J 0 bases short, with 6 bases between. This CDR3 has 12 residues. Germline V CDR1 and CDR2: SQVTM, ANQGSEA. In nucleotides, the CDR3 is TGCAGCGTCACAGTCTCTGGAAACACCATATATTTT. Amino acids: CSVTVSGNTIYF. Supplemented by reference TRBV29-1 and TRBJ1-3, the full variable domain reads SAVISQKPSRDICQRGTSLTIQCQVDSQVTMMFWYRQQPGQSLTLIATANQGSEATYESGFVIDKFPISRPNLTFSTLTVSNMSPEDSSIYLCSVTVSGNTIYFGEGSWLTVV.